This T cell receptor beta chain derives from a study of CD8+ T cells in alopecia areata. Noted treatment: oral pan-JAK inhibitor, 5-10 mg twice daily. In its sample, this clone was seen a few times. As yet, its antigen is unknown. This CDR3 has 18 amino acids. With 2 bases removed from V and 0 bases from J, the gap between germline ends came to 16 bases. Germline V gene data show CDR1 as LGHNA and CDR2 as YSLEER. After isolation, RNA underwent reverse transcription to generate cDNA as the sequencing template. Some clones are missing from TCRdb's copy, which holds only in-frame ones; the method was immunoSEQ multiplex PCR. The repertoire holds 150,000 to 200,000 clones, with 60% as singletons. Study results and limitations: Among patients, TCR sharing was less clear than in mice, a difference possibly due in part to HLA diversity in the patient population. Researchers say the link of baseline CD8+ expansion to response remains uncertain, with one nonresponder. Numerous clones, expanded in lesions, remained in scalp and blood during tofacitinib.

This clonotype was obtained from a human donor with alopecia areata. The chain links TRBV4-3 to TRBJ2-2; D remains ambiguous. Sequencing used CD4+ T cells sorted from blood, obtained at week 24, from a patient treated with tofacitinib. The CDR3 spells CASSQKSAGFANTGELFF. CDR3 nucleotides: TGCGCCAGCAGCCAAAAGTCGGCAGGCTTCGCGAACACCGGGGAGCTGTTTTTT.